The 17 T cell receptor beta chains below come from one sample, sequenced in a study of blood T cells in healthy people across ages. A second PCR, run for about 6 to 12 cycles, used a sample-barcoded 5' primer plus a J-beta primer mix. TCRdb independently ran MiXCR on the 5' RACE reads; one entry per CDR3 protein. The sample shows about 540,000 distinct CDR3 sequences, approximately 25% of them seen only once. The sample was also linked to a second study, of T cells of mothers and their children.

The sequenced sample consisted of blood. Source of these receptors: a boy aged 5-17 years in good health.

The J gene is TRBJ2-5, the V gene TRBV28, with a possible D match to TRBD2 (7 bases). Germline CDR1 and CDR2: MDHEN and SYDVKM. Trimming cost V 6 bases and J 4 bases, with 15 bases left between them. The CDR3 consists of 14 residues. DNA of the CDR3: TGTGCCAGCAGCCCCCCGCGGGGGCTAGAGACCCAGTACTTC. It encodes CASSPPRGLETQYF. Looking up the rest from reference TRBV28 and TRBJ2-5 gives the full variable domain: DVKVTQSSRYLVKRTGEKVFLECVQDMDHENMFWYRQDPGLGLRLIYFSYDVKMKEKGDIPEGYSVSREKKERFSLILESASTNQTSMYLCASSPPRGLETQYFGPGTRLLVL.

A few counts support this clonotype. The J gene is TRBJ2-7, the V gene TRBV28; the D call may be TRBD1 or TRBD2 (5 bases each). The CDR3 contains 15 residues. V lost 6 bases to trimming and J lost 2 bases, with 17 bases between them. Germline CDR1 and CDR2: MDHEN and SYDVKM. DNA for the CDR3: TGTGCCAGCAGCTCGGGTGGGACGGGTACCTACGAGCAGTACTTC. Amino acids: CASSSGGTGTYEQYF.

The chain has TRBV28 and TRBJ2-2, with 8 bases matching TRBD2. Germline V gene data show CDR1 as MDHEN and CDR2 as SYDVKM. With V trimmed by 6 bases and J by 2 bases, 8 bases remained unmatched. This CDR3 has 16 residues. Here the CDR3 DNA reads TGTGCCAGCAGCTCGGGGGGGGTCGCAAACACCGGGGAGCTGTTTTTT. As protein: CASSSGGVANTGELFF.

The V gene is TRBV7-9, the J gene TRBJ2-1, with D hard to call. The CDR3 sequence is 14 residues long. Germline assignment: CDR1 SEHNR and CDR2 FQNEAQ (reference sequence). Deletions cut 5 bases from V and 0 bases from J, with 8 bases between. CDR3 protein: CASSQKSSYNEQFF. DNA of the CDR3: TGTGCCAGCAGCCAGAAGAGCTCCTACAATGAGCAGTTCTTC.

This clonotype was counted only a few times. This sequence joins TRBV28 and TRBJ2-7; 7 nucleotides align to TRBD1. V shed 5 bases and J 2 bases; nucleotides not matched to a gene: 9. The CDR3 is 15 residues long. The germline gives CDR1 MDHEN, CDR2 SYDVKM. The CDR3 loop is CASSTRQGKAYEQYF. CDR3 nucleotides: TGTGCCAGCAGTACACGACAGGGTAAGGCCTACGAGCAGTACTTC.

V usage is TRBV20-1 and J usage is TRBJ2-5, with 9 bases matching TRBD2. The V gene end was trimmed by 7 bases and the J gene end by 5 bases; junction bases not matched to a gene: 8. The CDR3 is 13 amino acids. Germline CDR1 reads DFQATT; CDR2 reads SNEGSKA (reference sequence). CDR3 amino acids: CSGREGPQETQYF. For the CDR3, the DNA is TGCAGTGGGCGGGAGGGCCCTCAGGAGACCCAGTACTTC.

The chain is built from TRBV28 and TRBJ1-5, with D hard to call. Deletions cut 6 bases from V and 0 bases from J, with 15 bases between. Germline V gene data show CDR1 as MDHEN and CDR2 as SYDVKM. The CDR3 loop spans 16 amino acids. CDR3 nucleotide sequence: TGTGCCAGCAGAGAGGGTCTGTCGTATAGCAATCAGCCCCAGCATTTT. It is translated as CASREGLSYSNQPQHF.

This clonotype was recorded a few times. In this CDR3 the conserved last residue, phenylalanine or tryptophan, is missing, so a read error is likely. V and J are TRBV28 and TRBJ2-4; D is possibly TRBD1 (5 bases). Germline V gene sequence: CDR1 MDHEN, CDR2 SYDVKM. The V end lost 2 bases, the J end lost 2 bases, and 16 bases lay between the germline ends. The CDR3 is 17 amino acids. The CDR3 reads CASSLGSRVSTKNIQYL. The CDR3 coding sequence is TGTGCCAGCAGTTTAGGGTCCAGGGTCTCGACCAAAAACATTCAGTACCTC.

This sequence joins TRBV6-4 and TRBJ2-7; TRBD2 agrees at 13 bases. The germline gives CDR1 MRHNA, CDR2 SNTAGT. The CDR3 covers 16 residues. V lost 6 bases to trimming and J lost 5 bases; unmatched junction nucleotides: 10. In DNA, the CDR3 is TGTGCCAGCAGCCGGACTAGCGGGAGCCCGCCCAACGAGCAGTACTTC. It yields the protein CASSRTSGSPPNEQYF.

DNA for the CDR3: TGCAGTGCTAGGGGCTTAATTAACTCCTACGAGCAGTACTTC. It encodes CSARGLINSYEQYF. This chain joins TRBV20-1 and TRBJ2-7, with unresolved D. Looked up from germline, CDR1 is DFQATT and CDR2 is SNEGSKA (reference sequence). This CDR3 comprises 14 residues. The V gene lost 3 bases and the J gene lost 0 bases, with 12 bases spanning the gap.

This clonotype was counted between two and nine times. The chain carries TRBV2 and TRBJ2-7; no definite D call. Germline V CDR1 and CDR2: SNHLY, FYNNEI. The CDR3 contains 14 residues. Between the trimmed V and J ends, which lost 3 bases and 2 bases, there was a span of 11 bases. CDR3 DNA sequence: TGTGCCAGCAGTGATCCTGACCCGACCTACGAGCAGTACTTC. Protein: CASSDPDPTYEQYF. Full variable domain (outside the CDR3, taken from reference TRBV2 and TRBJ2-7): EPEVTQTPSHQVTQMGQEVILRCVPISNHLYFYWYRQILGQKVEFLVSFYNNEISEKSEIFDDQFSVERPDGSNFTLKIRSTKLEDSAMYFCASSDPDPTYEQYFGPGTRLTVT.

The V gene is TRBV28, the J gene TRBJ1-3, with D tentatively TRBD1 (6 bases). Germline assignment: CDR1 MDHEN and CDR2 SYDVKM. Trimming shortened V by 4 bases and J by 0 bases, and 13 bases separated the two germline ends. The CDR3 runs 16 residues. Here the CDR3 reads CASSSSTGISGNTIYF. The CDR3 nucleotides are TGTGCCAGCAGTTCCTCTACAGGGATCTCTGGAAACACCATATATTTT.

Here the CDR3 reads CSVEQSGAEQYF. In nucleotides, the CDR3 is TGCAGCGTTGAACAATCAGGGGCCGAGCAGTACTTC. V is TRBV29-1 and J is TRBJ2-5, with TRBD1 as a possible D gene (6 bases). TRBJ2-7 matches the DNA end more closely, so the J call is doubtful. Germline V lookup: CDR1 SQVTM, CDR2 ANQGSEA. The CDR3 has 12 residues.

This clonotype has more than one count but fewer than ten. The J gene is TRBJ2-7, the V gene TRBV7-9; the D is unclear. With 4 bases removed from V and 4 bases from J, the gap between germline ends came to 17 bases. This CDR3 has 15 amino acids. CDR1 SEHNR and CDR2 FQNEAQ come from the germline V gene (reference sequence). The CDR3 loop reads CASSSLTPSEYEQYF. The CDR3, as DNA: TGTGCCAGCAGCTCTCTGACCCCGAGCGAATACGAGCAGTACTTC. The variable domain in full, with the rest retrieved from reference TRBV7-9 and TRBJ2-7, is DTGVSQNPRHKITKRGQNVTFRCDPISEHNRLYWYRQTLGQGPEFLTYFQNEAQLEKSRLLSDRFSAERPKGSFSTLEIQRTEQGDSAMYLCASSSLTPSEYEQYFGPGTRLTVT.

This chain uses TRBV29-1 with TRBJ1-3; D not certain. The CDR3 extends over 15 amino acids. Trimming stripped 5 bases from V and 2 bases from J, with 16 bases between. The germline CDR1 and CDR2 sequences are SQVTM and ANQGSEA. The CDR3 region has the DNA TGCAGCGTTTCTCAAGGGCTAAAAGCTGGAAACACCATATATTTT. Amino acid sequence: CSVSQGLKAGNTIYF.

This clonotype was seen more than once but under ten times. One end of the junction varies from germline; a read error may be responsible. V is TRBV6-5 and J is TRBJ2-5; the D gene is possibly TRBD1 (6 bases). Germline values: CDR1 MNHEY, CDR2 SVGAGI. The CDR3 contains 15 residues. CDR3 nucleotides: TGTACCAGCAGTCCTCCCCGGACAGCAGAAGAGACCCAGTACTTC. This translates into CTSSPPRTAEETQYF.

For the CDR3, the DNA is TGTGCCAGCTCACCACCTAGAAAAGGACTCAGCACAGATACGCAGTATTTT. This codes for CASSPPRKGLSTDTQYF. V is TRBV18 and J is TRBJ2-3; D is perhaps TRBD2 (5 bases). Germline CDR1 KGHSH, CDR2 LQKENI. V lost 0 bases and J 0 bases, leaving 13 bases between the germline ends. CDR3 size: 17 residues.